These 5 T cell receptor beta chains were all obtained from the same sample, sequenced in a study of Ad26.COV2.S vaccination and SARS-CoV-2 variants. Treatment: some 20 received Ad26.COV2.S at low or high dose, single or two shots; five or six received placebo; per-sample allocation not given. Day 63 after the first vaccine or placebo injection was the time point for sampling. The data were produced by immunoSEQ multiplex PCR, yet TCRdb's version contains in-frame clones alone and is incomplete. The table shows around 450,000 clones, with about 91% occurring only once. This specimen consisted of peripheral blood, obtained in a trial of Ad26.COV2.S vaccine versus placebo. These receptors all stem from a person aged 18 to 65 who received the Ad26.COV2.S COVID-19 vaccine or a placebo.

This chain connects TRBV7-9 to TRBJ2-1; D might be TRBD1 (5 bases). Germline values: CDR1 SEHNR, CDR2 FQNEAQ (reference sequence). V lost 1 base and J 6 bases, leaving 13 bases between the germline ends. The CDR3 is made up of 15 amino acids. The CDR3 bases are TGTGCCAGCAGCTTAGTAAGGGGAAGGCTCAATGAGCAGTTCTTC. Residues: CASSLVRGRLNEQFF.

The chain combines TRBV29-1 with TRBJ1-2; TRBD1 matches 8 bases. Germline values: CDR1 SQVTM, CDR2 ANQGSEA. V shed 3 bases, J shed 6 bases, and the junction held 6 bases outside the gene matches. The CDR3 covers 13 residues. The CDR3 loop reads CSVDTQGVNGYTF. The CDR3 coding sequence is TGCAGCGTTGACACACAGGGGGTCAATGGCTACACCTTC.

V gene TRBV27 combines with J gene TRBJ1-6; D gene ambiguous. V lost 2 bases and J lost 6, with 14 bases in between. The CDR3 totals 16 residues. Germline lookup yields CDR1 MNHEY and CDR2 SMNVEV (reference sequence). CDR3: CASSLMYFGSNSPLHF. The CDR3 DNA sequence: TGTGCCAGCAGTTTAATGTACTTCGGGAGTAATTCACCCCTCCACTTT.

The chain uses TRBV29-1 and TRBJ2-5, with unresolved D. The germline V gene encodes CDR1 SQVTM and CDR2 ANQGSEA. The CDR3 has 12 residues. The V and J ends lost 6 bases and 4 bases respectively, with 12 bases between them. The chain's CDR3 is CSVLPVTETQYF. The CDR3 DNA reads TGCAGCGTACTTCCCGTTACAGAGACCCAGTACTTC.

This rearrangement joins TRBV2 to TRBJ1-2; D remains unclear. Germline-derived CDR1 and CDR2 are SNHLY and FYNNEI. V was trimmed by 6 bases and J by 4 bases, leaving 18 bases between them. The CDR3 contains 15 residues. CDR3 sequence reads: CASRGTREQVYGYTF. The CDR3 nucleotides read TGTGCCAGCAGGGGTACAAGGGAGCAGGTCTATGGCTACACCTTC.